This TCR beta chain derives from a study of T cells in Graves' hyperthyroidism and ophthalmopathy (dated by TCRdb to the late 2010s). Background on the whole study: Peripheral blood was collected at initial diagnosis, before any treatment. To identify distinguishing TCR V-J signatures, a discovery cohort of some 100 patients was used, comprising some 45 with Graves' ophthalmopathy and roughly 60 with stable Graves' hyperthyroidism. Prospective prediction of ophthalmopathy was tested in an independent validation cohort of 18 hyperthyroidism patients and 17 patients who later progressed to ophthalmopathy. The roughly 91 discovery patients were randomly divided into training and test sets at a 7:3 ratio. Thyroid tissue and blood T-cell repertoires from roughly 6 Graves' hyperthyroidism patients were also compared in the study. After blood sampling, hyperthyroidism patients were treated with methimazole at a starting dose of 30 mg daily, and ophthalmopathy patients were treated with high-dose intravenous methylprednisolone. TCR Vbeta CDR3 sequencing of 135 peripheral blood samples (more than 40 ophthalmopathy, 70 to 85 hyperthyroidism and roughly 17 progressor patients) is reported in the paper.

Spanning cysteine to phenylalanine, the CDR3 consists of 14 amino acids. Of all the DNA, just the CDR3 is kept, 42 bases in frame from base 1. V is pared back by 10 bases and J by 6 bases, with 21 bases lying between the germline termini. CDR1 and CDR2 (KGHDR, SFDVKD) derive from the germline V gene. The investigation overall reported the following: During validation, the model predicted progression to ophthalmopathy a median of around 6 months ahead of onset, with around 65% sensitivity and around 72% specificity. In cross-validation, a model built on a 13 V-J signature told ophthalmopathy apart from stable hyperthyroidism with approximately 90% sensitivity and roughly 82% specificity, and in testing the same model reached 80%/75%. Sample size was not statistically predetermined, and investigators were not blinded to group allocation. Most expanded thyroid clonotypes (frequency above 0.001) were also found in blood, which suggests that blood repertoires may mirror thyroid immune responses.

The TCR beta CDR3 regions were amplified from the RNA transcripts. A first-round RT-PCR of the TCR CDR3 used the HTBI primer set with the Qiagen OneStep RT-PCR kit. Libraries were constructed in a second round of multiplex PCR, after which size selection and purification were carried out. Paired-end sequencing of the libraries was performed with 100 bp reads on an Illumina HiSeq2000. Processing in the source paper ran as follows. SOAPnuke was used to process the raw data, with reads discarded if the reads contained adapters or uncalled bases, had a mean Phred below 15, or lacked an exact constant-primer or identifier match. High-quality paired reads were merged with COPE v1.2.5, and unique nucleotide sequences were defined as clonotypes. MiTCR v1.1 was used to align clonotypes to the IMGT TRBV, TRBD and TRBJ reference segments. The analysis included only V-J combinations with a frequency above 0.0001, which together covered roughly 99% of the repertoires. A TCS score was defined as the ratio of F50 (clonal expansion) to E x V (chaos), with BLOSUM62-based TCRdist applied between CDR3 peptides within each V-J. Welch's t-statistics and random forest reduced just over 500 V-J features to 10 to 15, which were used in a naive Bayes classifier (R e1071). TCRdb itself trimmed the public reads at Q25 with fastp, ran MiXCR and retained productive beta chains. Rows are unified per CDR3 protein, each entry keeping the most common DNA and genes. The V and J calls and clone size are TCRdb's, not the authors'. In this sample the table shows a few hundred thousand distinct CDR3 sequences, around 14% of which occur a single time. The ten largest clonotypes hold less than 10% of the sample.

Ten or more counts support this clonotype. Its antigen is currently not known. Base quality data are lacking; no much larger clone is found one base away. Stable Graves' hyperthyroidism was defined as the absence of progression to ophthalmopathy over 18 months of follow-up. The hyperthyroidism patients were between 18 and 65 years old and newly diagnosed, with a disease duration of less than 2 months. Any patient with an uncontrolled infection, another autoimmune disease, pregnancy or lactation was excluded. Diagnoses were based on clinical symptoms, serum thyroxine and TRAb, thyroid ultrasound and orbital computed tomography. Ficoll-Paque density gradient centrifugation was used to isolate PBMCs from 8 to 10 ml of fresh peripheral blood. Trizol reagent was used to extract total RNA, and RNA quality was then checked on an Agilent 2100 Bioanalyzer.

The chain was built from TRBV24-1 and TRBJ2-7; the D gene could be TRBD1 or TRBD2, each one agreeing over 5 bases. The receptor comes from a woman younger than 35 with Graves' hyperthyroidism. Sequencing was done on a sample of blood. The nucleotides read TGTGCCACGACCCCTTCCGGGCGAGGGGCCGAGCAGTACTTC. It is translated as CATTPSGRGAEQYF.